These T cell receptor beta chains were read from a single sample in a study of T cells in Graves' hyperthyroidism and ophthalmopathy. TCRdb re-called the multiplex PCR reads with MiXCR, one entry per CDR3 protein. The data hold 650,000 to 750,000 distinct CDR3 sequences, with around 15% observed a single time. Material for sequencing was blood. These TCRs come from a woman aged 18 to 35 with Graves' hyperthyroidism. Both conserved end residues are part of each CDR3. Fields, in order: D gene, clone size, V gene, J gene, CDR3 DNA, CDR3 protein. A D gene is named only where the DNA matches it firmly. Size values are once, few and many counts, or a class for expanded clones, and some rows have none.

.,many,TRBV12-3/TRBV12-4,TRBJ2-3,TGTGCCAGCAGTTTAGAGGGGATTCGCGGCGGTACGCAGTATTTT,CASSLEGIRGGTQYF
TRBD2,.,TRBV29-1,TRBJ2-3,TGCAGCGTACGAGGGACTAGCGGGATAGGCACAGATACGCAGTATTTT,CSVRGTSGIGTDTQYF
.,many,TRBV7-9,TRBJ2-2,TGTGCCAGCAGCCCATTGGACGGGAACACCGGGGAGCTGTTTTTT,CASSPLDGNTGELFF
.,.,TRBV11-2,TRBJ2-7,TGTGCCAGCAGCCTTATATCTAGCCCTTCTTACGAGCAGTACTTC,CASSLISSPSYEQYF
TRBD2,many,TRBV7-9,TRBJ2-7,TGTGCCAGCAGTCCTAGCGGTAACCCCTCCTACGAGCAGTACTTC,CASSPSGNPSYEQYF
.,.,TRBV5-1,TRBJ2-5,TGCGCCAGCAGCCCCTCGGGACTCCAACCCCAAGAGACCCAGTACTTC,CASSPSGLQPQETQYF
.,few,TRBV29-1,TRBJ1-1,TGCAGCGGCCACTTCCCCCAGGGCACTGAAGCTTTCTTT,CSGHFPQGTEAFF
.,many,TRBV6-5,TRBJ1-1,TGTGCCAGCAGTTACTCAAGGGTGACTGAAGCTTTCTTT,CASSYSRVTEAFF
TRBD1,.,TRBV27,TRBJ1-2,TGTGCCAGCAGGGACCAGGGGGGGGTAGGGTATGGCTACACCTTC,CASRDQGGVGYGYTF
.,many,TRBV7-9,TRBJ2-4,TGTGCCAGCAGACAGGACTTAGCCTCGGATAGAAAAAACATTCAGTACTTC,CASRQDLASDRKNIQYF
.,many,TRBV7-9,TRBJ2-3,TGTGCCAGCAGCTTAGGCGCCTCTAACACAGATACGCAGTATTTT,CASSLGASNTDTQYF
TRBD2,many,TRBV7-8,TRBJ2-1,TGTGCCAGCAGCTTAAGGGCTGGAAAGACTAGCGGGAGTCTCTATGAGCAGTTCTTC,CASSLRAGKTSGSLYEQFF
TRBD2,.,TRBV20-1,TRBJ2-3,TGCAGTGGTAGGACTAGCGGGAGCAGTAAAACGAGGTCGGATACGCAGTATTTT,CSGRTSGSSKTRSDTQYF
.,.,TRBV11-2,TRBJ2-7,TGTGCCAGCAGCTTAGATCGGGAAGGCCGACTCTACGAGCAGTACTTC,CASSLDREGRLYEQYF
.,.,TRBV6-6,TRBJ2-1,TGTGCCAGCAGTTACTCCACGGGGAGCTCCTACAATGAGCAGTTCTTC,CASSYSTGSSYNEQFF
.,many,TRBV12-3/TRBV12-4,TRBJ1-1,TGTGCCAGCAGACCATACAGGGAGGACACTGAAGCTTTCTTT,CASRPYREDTEAFF
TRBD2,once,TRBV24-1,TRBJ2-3,TGTGCCACCAGTCTAGCGGGAGGCGATACGCAGTATTTT,CATSLAGGDTQYF
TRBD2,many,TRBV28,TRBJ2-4,TGTGCCAGCAGTTCGCCGGGACTAGCGGGGACAGCCAAAAACATTCAGTACTTC,CASSSPGLAGTAKNIQYF
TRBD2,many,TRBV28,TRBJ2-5,TGTGCCAGCAGCCCGAGGACTAGCGGTCCGCAAGAGACCCAGTACTTC,CASSPRTSGPQETQYF
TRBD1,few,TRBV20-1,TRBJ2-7,TGCAGTGCTAGAGATCCGGCAGGGGGCGAGCAGTACTTC,CSARDPAGGEQYF
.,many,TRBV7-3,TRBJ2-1,TGTGCCAGCAGCTTAGAGGGATCCGATGAGCAGTTCTTC,CASSLEGSDEQFF
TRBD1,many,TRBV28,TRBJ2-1,TGTGCCAGCAGTTCCTGGCCGGGACAGAACTCCTACAATGAGCAGTTCTTC,CASSSWPGQNSYNEQFF
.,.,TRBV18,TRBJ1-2,TGTGCCAGCTCACCCGATTTGGCTAACTATGGCTACACCTTC,CASSPDLANYGYTF
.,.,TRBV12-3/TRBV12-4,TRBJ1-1,TGTGCCAGCACTTTACGGGTGGGGAACACTGAAGCTTTCTTT,CASTLRVGNTEAFF
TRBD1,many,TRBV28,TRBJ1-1,TGTGCCAGCAGCTTCCCGATCGACAGGGCGAGCACTGAAGCTTTCTTT,CASSFPIDRASTEAFF
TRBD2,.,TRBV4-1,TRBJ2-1,TGCGCCAGCAGCCCAGGACTAGCTCCTGGCAATGAGCAGTTCTTC,CASSPGLAPGNEQFF
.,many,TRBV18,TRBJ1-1,TGTGCCAGCTCACCAGGGGCGGGGAACACTGAAGCTTTCTTT,CASSPGAGNTEAFF
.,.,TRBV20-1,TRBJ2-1,TGCAGTGCTCCTAAGGCAGGGGCGGGGGAGCAGTGCTTC,CSAPKAGAGEQCF
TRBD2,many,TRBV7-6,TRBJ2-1,TGTGCCAGCAGCTTAGCTGGGACTAGCGGGAGTTTTCTAGCAAATGAGCAGTTCTTC,CASSLAGTSGSFLANEQFF
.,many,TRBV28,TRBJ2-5,TGTGCCAGCAGCGATGCGGGGCGTCAAGAAGAGACCCAGTACTTC,CASSDAGRQEETQYF
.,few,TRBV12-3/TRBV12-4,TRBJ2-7,TGTGCCAGCAGATCAGGATCAGGGCATCATTACGAGCAGTACTTC,CASRSGSGHHYEQYF
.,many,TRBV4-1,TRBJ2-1,TGCGCCAGCAGTCCAGGGGATTACAATGAGCAGTTCTTC,CASSPGDYNEQFF
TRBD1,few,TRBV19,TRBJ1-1,TGTGCCAGTAGTACTGGACAGGGGGCTATCACTGAAGCTTTCTTT,CASSTGQGAITEAFF
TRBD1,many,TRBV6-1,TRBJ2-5,TGTGCCAGCAGTTTGATGACAGGGGGGAGAGAGACCCAGTACTTC,CASSLMTGGRETQYF
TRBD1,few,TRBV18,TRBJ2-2,TGTGCCAGCTCACCAAGGTCAGGGGGCCAGACCGGGGAGCTGTTTTTT,CASSPRSGGQTGELFF
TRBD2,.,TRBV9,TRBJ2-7,TGTGCCAGCTCAGCCACTATTACCGGGTTGACGGGACTAGCAGGCTACGAGCAGCACTTC,CASSATITGLTGLAGYEQHF